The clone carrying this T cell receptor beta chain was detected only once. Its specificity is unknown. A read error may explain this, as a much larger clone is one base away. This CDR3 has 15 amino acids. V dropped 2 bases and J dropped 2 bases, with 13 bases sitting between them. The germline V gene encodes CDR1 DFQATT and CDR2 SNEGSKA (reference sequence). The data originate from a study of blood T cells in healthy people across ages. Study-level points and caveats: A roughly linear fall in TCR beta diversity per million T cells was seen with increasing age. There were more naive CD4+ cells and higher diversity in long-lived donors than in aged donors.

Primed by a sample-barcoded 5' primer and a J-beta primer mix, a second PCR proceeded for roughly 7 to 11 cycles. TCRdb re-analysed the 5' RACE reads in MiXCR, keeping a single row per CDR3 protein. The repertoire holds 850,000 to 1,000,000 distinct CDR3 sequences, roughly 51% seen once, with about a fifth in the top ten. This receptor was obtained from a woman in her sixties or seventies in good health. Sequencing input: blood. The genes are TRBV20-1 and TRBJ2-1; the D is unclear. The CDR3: CSARNSRLTYNEQFF. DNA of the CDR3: TGCAGTGCTAGAAATTCCCGACTCACCTACAATGAGCAGTTCTTC.